This T cell receptor (beta chain) was obtained from a study of CD8+ T cells in alopecia areata. Following extraction, RNA underwent reverse transcription to cDNA, which served as the sequencing template. Repertoires were generated with immunoSEQ multiplex PCR, while TCRdb's copy carries only in-frame clones and drops some. Here the sample spans under 200,000 clones, about 60% being singletons. In its sample, this clone was seen a few times. The CDR3 runs 15 residues. Trimming left V 6 bases short and J 3 bases short, with 21 bases between. The germline V gene encodes CDR1 SQVTM and CDR2 ANQGSEA. The sample's treatment: oral pan-JAK inhibitor, 5-10 mg twice daily.

This sequence was found in a human donor with alopecia areata. The sequences come from CD4+ T cells sorted from blood, collected at week 24, from a patient treated with tofacitinib. J is TRBJ2-7 and V is TRBV29-1; TRBD1 is a possible D gene (6 bases). CDR3 coding DNA: TGCAGCGTCCGCAAGGCACAGGGAGAAGGCTACGAGCAGTACTTC. It translates to CSVRKAQGEGYEQYF.